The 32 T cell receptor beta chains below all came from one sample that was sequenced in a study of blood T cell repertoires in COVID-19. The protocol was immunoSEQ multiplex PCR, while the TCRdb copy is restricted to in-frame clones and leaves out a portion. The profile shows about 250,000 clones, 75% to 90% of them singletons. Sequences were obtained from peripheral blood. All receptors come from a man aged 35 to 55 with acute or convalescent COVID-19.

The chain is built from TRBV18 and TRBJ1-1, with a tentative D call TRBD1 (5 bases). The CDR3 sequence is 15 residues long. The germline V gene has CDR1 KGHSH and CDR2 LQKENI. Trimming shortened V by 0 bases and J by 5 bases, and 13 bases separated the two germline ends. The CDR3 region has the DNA TGTGCCAGCTCACCACCGCGGGGACTACAAACTGAAGCTTTCTTT. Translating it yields CASSPPRGLQTEAFF. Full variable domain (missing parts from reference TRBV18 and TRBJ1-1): NAGVMQNPRHLVRRRGQEARLRCSPMKGHSHVYWYRQLPEEGLKFMVYLQKENIIDESGMPKERFSAEFPKEGPSILRIQQVVRGDSAAYFCASSPPRGLQTEAFFGQGTRLTVV.

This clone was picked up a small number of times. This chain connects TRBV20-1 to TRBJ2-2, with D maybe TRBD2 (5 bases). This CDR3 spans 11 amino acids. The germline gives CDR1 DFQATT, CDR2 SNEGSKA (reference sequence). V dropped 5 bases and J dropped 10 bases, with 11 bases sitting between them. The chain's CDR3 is CSAQRTEELFF. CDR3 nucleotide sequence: TGCAGTGCTCAGCGGACGGAGGAGCTGTTTTTT.

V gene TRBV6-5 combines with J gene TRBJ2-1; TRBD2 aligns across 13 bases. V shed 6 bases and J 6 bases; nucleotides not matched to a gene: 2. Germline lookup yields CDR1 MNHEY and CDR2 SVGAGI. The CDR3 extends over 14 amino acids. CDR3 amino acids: CASRGTSGTNEQFF. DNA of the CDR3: TGTGCCAGCAGGGGGACTAGCGGGACCAATGAGCAGTTCTTC.

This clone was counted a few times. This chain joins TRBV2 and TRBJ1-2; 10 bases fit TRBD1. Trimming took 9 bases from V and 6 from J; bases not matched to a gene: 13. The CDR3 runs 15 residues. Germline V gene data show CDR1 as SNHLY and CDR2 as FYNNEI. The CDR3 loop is CASEVATGGFDGYTF. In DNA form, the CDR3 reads TGTGCCAGTGAAGTCGCGACAGGGGGCTTCGATGGCTACACCTTC.

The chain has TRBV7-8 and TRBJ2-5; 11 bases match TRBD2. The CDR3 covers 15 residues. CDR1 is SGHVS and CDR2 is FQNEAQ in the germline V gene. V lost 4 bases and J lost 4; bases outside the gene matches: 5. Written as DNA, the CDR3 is TGTGCCAGCAGCTCTAGCGGGAGGTCAGGAGAGACCCAGTACTTC. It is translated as CASSSSGRSGETQYF.

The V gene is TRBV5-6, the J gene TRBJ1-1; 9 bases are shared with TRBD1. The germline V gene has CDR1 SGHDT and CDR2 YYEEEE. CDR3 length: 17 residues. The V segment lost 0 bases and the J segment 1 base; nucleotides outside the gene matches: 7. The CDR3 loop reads CASSLGVGQGTNTEAFF. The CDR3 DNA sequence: TGTGCCAGCAGCTTGGGAGTGGGACAGGGCACGAACACTGAAGCTTTCTTT.

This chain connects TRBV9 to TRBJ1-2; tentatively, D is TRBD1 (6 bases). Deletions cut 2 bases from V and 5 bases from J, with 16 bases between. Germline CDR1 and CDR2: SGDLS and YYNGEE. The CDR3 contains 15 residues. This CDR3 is CASSVDLGGTYGYTF. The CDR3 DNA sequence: TGTGCCAGCAGCGTCGACCTAGGGGGAACATATGGCTACACCTTC. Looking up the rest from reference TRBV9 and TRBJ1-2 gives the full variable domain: DSGVTQTPKHLITATGQRVTLRCSPRSGDLSVYWYQQSLDQGLQFLIQYYNGEERAKGNILERFSAQQFPDLHSELNLSSLELGDSALYFCASSVDLGGTYGYTFGSGTRLTVV.

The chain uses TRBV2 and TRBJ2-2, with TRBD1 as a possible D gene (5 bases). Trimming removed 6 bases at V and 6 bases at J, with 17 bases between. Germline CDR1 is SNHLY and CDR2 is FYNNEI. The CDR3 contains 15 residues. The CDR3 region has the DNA TGTGCCAGCAGCCACATCCTACAGGTGGCCGGGGAGCTGTTTTTT. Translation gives CASSHILQVAGELFF.

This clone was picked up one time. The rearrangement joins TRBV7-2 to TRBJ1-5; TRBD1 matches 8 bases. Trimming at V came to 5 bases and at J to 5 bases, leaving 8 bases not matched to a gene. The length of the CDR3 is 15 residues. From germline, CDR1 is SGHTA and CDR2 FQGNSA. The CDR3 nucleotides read TGTGCCAGCAGCCTGACAGGGGTCGGATATCAGCCCCAGCATTTT. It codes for CASSLTGVGYQPQHF.

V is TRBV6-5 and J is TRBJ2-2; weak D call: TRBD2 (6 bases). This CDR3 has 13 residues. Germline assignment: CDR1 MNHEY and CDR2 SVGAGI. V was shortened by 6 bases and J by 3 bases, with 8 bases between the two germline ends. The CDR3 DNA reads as TGTGCCAGCAGCCGGGACTACACCGGGGAGCTGTTTTTT. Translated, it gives CASSRDYTGELFF.

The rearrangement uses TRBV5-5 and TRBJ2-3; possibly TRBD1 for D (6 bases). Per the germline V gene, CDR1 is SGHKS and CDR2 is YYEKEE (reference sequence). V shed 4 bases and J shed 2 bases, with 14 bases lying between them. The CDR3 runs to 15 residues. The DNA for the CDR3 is TGTGCCAGCAGCCGGCGGACAGTTTCCACAGATACGCAGTATTTT. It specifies CASSRRTVSTDTQYF.

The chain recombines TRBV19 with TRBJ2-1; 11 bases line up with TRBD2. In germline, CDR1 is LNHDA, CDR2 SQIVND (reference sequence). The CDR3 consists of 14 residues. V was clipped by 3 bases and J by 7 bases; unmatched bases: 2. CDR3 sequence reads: CASSIGLAGNEQFF. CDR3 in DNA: TGTGCCAGTAGTATCGGACTAGCGGGTAATGAGCAGTTCTTC.

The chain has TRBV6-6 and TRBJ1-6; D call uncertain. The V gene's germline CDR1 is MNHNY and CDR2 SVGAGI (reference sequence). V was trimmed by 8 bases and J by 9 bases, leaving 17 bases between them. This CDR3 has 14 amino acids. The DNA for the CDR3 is TGTGCCAGCGGTGTATCACCGCTCGGTTCACCCCTCCACTTT. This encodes CASGVSPLGSPLHF.

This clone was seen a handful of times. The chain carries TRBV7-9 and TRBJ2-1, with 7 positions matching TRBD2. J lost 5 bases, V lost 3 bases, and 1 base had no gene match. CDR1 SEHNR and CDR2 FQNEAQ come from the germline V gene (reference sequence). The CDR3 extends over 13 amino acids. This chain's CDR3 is CASSFGTNNEQFF. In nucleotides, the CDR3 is TGTGCCAGCAGCTTTGGGACTAACAATGAGCAGTTCTTC.

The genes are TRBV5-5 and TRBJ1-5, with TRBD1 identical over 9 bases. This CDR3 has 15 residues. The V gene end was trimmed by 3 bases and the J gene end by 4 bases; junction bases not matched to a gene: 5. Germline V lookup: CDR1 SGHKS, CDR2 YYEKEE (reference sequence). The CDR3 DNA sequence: TGTGCCAGCAGCTCGACAGGGGGGGGAAATCAGCCCCAGCATTTT. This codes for CASSSTGGGNQPQHF. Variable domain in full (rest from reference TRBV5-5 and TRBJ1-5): DAGVTQSPTHLIKTRGQQVTLRCSPISGHKSVSWYQQVLGQGPQFIFQYYEKEERGRGNFPDRFSARQFPNYSSELNVNALLLGDSALYLCASSSTGGGNQPQHFGDGTRLSIL.

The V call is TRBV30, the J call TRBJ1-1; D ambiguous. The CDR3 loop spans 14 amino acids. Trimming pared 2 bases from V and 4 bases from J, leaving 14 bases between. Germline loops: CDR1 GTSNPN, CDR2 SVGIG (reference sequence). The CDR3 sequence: CAWSRGYGSTEAFF. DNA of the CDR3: TGTGCCTGGAGTCGAGGGTATGGAAGCACTGAAGCTTTCTTT.

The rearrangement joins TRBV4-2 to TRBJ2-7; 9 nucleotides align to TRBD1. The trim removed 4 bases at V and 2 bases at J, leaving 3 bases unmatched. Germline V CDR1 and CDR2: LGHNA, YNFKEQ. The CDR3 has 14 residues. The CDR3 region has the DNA TGTGCCAGCAGCCGAGGGGACAGGGCCTACGAGCAGTACTTC. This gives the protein CASSRGDRAYEQYF.

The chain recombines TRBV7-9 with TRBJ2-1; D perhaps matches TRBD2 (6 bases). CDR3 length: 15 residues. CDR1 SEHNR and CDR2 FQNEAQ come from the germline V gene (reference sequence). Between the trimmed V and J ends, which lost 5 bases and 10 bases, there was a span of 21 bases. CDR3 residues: CASSKTRGTLGEQFF. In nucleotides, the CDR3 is TGTGCCAGCAGCAAGACCCGGGGGACCCTCGGGGAGCAGTTCTTC.

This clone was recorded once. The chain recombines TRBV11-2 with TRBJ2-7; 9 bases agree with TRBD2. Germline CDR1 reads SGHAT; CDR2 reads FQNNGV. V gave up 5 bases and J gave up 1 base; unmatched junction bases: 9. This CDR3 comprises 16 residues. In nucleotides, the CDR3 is TGTGCCAGCAGCCACGCCGGGACTAGCCTATCCTACGAGCAGTACTTC. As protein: CASSHAGTSLSYEQYF.

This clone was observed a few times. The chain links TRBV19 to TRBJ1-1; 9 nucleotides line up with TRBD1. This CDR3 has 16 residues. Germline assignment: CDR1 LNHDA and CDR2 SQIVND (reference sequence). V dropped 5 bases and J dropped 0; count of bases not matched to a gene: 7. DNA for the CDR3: TGTGCCAGTAGTTCGTCTCGGACAGGGGTGAACACTGAAGCTTTCTTT. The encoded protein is CASSSSRTGVNTEAFF.

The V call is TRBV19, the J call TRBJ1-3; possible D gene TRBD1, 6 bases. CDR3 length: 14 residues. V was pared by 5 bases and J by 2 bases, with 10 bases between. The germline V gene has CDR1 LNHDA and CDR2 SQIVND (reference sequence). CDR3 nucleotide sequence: TGTGCCAGTAGTTCCTGGACAGCTGGAAACACCATATATTTT. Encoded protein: CASSSWTAGNTIYF.

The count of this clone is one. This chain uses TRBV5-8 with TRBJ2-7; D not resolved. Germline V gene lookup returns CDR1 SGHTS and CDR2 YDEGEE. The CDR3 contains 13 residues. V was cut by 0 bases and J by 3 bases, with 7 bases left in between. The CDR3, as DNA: TGTGCCAGCAGCTTGGCCCCCCTCTACGAGCAGTACTTC. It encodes CASSLAPLYEQYF.

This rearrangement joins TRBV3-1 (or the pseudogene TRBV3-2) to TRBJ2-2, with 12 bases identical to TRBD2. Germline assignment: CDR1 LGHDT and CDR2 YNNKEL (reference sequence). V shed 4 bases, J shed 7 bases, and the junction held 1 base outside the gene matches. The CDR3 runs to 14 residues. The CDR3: CASSPSGRDGELFF. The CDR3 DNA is TGTGCCAGCAGCCCTAGCGGGAGGGACGGGGAGCTGTTTTTT.

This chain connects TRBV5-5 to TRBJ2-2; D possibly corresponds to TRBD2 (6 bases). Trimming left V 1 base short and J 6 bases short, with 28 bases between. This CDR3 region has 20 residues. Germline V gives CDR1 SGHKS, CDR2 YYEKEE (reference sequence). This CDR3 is CASSLKSVGREVANSGELFF. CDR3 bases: TGTGCCAGCAGCTTGAAATCGGTGGGCAGGGAGGTTGCCAACTCCGGGGAGCTGTTTTTT.

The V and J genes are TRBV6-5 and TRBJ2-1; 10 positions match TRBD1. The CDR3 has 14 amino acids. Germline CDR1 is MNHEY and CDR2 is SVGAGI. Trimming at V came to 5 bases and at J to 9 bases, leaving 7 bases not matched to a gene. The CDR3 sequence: CASSTGTGVIEQFF. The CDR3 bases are TGTGCCAGCAGTACCGGGACAGGGGTGATTGAGCAGTTCTTC.

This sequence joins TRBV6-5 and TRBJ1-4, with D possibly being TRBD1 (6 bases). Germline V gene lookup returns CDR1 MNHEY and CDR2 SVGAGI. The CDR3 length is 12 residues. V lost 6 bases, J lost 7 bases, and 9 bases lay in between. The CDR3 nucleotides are TGTGCCAGCAGCTTCAGGGGTGAAAAACTGTTTTTT. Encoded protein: CASSFRGEKLFF.

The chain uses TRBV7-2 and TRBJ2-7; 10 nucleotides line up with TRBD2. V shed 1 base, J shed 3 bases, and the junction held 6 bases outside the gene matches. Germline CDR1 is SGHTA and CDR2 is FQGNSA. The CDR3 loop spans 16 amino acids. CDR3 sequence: CASSLGARLAGYEQYF. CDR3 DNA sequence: TGTGCCAGCAGCTTAGGAGCGAGACTAGCGGGCTACGAGCAGTACTTC.

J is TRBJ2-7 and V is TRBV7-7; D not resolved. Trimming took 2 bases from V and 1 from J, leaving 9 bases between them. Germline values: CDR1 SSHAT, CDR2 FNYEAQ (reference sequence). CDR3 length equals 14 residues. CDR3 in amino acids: CASSLTPESYEQYF. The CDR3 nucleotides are TGTGCCAGCAGCTTAACGCCCGAGTCCTACGAGCAGTACTTC.

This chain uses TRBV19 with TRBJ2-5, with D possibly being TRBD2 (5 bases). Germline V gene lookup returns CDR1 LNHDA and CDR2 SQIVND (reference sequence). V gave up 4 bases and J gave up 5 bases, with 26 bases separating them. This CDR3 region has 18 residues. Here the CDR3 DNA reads TGTGCCAGTAGTACCCCAACAGAGGGAGTGGGTATCGTGGAGACCCAGTACTTC. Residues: CASSTPTEGVGIVETQYF. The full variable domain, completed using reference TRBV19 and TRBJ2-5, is DGGITQSPKYLFRKEGQNVTLSCEQNLNHDAMYWYRQDPGQGLRLIYYSQIVNDFQKGDIAEGYSVSREKKESFPLTVTSAQKNPTAFYLCASSTPTEGVGIVETQYFGPGTRLLVL.

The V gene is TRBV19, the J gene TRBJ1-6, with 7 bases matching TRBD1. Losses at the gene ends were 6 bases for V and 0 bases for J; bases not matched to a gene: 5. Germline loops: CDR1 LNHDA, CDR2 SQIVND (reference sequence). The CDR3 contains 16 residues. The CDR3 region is CASSPDRSSYNSPLHF. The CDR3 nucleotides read TGTGCCAGTAGCCCGGACAGGAGCTCCTATAATTCACCCCTCCACTTT.

CDR3 residues: CASSSTWDSLNEKLFF. DNA for the CDR3: TGTGCCAGCAGCTCGACATGGGACAGTTTGAATGAAAAACTGTTTTTT. The gene calls are TRBV7-9 and TRBJ1-4, with 7 bases identical to TRBD1. Germline values: CDR1 SEHNR, CDR2 FQNEAQ (reference sequence). Trimming cost V 4 bases and J 5 bases; bases outside gene matches: 10. This CDR3 has 16 residues.

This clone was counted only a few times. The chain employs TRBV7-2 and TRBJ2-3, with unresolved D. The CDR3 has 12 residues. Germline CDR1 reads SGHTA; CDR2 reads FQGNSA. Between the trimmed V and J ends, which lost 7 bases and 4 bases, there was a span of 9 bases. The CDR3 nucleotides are TGTGCCAGCACTGGAGTTGCAGATACGCAGTATTTT. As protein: CASTGVADTQYF.